Given below is one TCR beta chain in context. What it recognizes is unknown. The data originate from a study of cytomegalovirus exposure and HLA in healthy donors. Study at large: Within the Caucasian-associated ancestry cluster were 65% to 85% of the approximately 400 genotyped donors.

General observations from the study: Previously analyzed data showed that most TCR beta V segments were productive at a frequency of about 90% or about 30%. Some public TCRs appeared in many individuals, while most sequences were rare.

The PCR ran on 60 Vbeta and 13 Jbeta primers. Generated by immunoSEQ multiplex PCR, the TCRdb table keeps only in-frame clones and is missing some. The data show roughly 68,000 clones, approximately 70% seen once. Unrecorded immune exposures were likely, despite nominal health at sampling. The source material was PBMCs. The sequence was collected from a middle-aged man in good health and CMV-seropositive.

This CDR3 reads CASSLIQGVRTEAFF. The CDR3 bases are TGTGCCAGCAGTTTAATTCAGGGTGTAAGAACTGAAGCTTTCTTT. The chain is built from TRBV28 and TRBJ1-1, with D perhaps matching TRBD1 (5 bases). In germline, CDR1 is MDHEN, CDR2 SYDVKM. The CDR3 covers 15 residues. V gave up 2 bases and J gave up 5 bases, with 15 bases separating them.